These T cell receptor beta chains were read from a single sample in a study of shared clonotypes between healthy human individuals. Data came from immunoSEQ multiplex PCR; TCRdb stores just in-frame clones and leaves some out. The sample lists approximately 600,000 clones; 90% to 95% were seen once. The sample taken for sequencing was naive CD8+ T cells sorted from blood. These receptors were taken from a woman in her 30s in good health. The CDR3 runs from the conserved cysteine through the conserved F or W. Fields, in order: J gene, clone size, V gene, D gene, CDR3 protein. A D gene is named only where the DNA matches it firmly. Clone size is not always given. Where it is, it says once, few, many or a class for expanded clones.

j_gene: TRBJ2-3
abundance: -
v_gene: TRBV4-1
d_gene: -
CDR3aa: CASSRPSGLGDTQYF

j_gene: TRBJ2-7
abundance: once
v_gene: TRBV6-1
d_gene: -
CDR3aa: CASSEFLAYEQYF

j_gene: TRBJ2-1
abundance: -
v_gene: TRBV19
d_gene: TRBD2
CDR3aa: CASSGRHGYEQFF

j_gene: TRBJ2-7
abundance: -
v_gene: TRBV10-2
d_gene: TRBD1
CDR3aa: CASSGVRQGTYEQYF

j_gene: TRBJ2-7
abundance: -
v_gene: TRBV6-6
d_gene: -
CDR3aa: CASSPTGYEQYF

j_gene: TRBJ2-5
abundance: -
v_gene: TRBV7-6
d_gene: TRBD2
CDR3aa: CASSSGTSAETQYF

j_gene: TRBJ2-3
abundance: -
v_gene: TRBV6-5
d_gene: -
CDR3aa: CASSLEDRTDTQYF

j_gene: TRBJ2-7
abundance: -
v_gene: TRBV19
d_gene: TRBD2
CDR3aa: CASSRGLAGGGYEQYF

j_gene: TRBJ1-6
abundance: -
v_gene: TRBV2
d_gene: -
CDR3aa: CASSDPNDMEFLHF

j_gene: TRBJ2-7
abundance: -
v_gene: TRBV28
d_gene: TRBD2
CDR3aa: CASSKGLAGASYEQYF

j_gene: TRBJ2-1
abundance: -
v_gene: TRBV11-2
d_gene: -
CDR3aa: CASSSPLESNEQFF

j_gene: TRBJ1-3
abundance: -
v_gene: TRBV9
d_gene: -
CDR3aa: CASSVALGASGNTIYF

j_gene: TRBJ1-2
abundance: -
v_gene: TRBV11-1
d_gene: -
CDR3aa: CASSFGDAGYGYTF

j_gene: TRBJ2-6
abundance: -
v_gene: TRBV5-6
d_gene: -
CDR3aa: CASSPGFFSGANVLTF

j_gene: TRBJ2-7
abundance: -
v_gene: TRBV5-1
d_gene: TRBD2
CDR3aa: CASRTSDSYEQYF

j_gene: TRBJ2-3
abundance: -
v_gene: TRBV10-3
d_gene: -
CDR3aa: CASRLSSAGTDTQYF

j_gene: TRBJ1-5
abundance: -
v_gene: TRBV19
d_gene: TRBD1
CDR3aa: CASSIPDRGQNQPQHF

j_gene: TRBJ1-1
abundance: -
v_gene: TRBV29-1
d_gene: TRBD1
CDR3aa: CSVETGTGVTEAFF

j_gene: TRBJ1-1
abundance: -
v_gene: TRBV19
d_gene: -
CDR3aa: CASSIRRELPAEAFF

j_gene: TRBJ1-5
abundance: -
v_gene: TRBV28
d_gene: TRBD1
CDR3aa: CASKDRGLQPQHF

j_gene: TRBJ2-7
abundance: -
v_gene: TRBV5-2
d_gene: -
CDR3aa: CASSLLGQTYEQYF

j_gene: TRBJ2-3
abundance: -
v_gene: TRBV13
d_gene: TRBD2
CDR3aa: CASSPPLGTSGTDTQYF

j_gene: TRBJ2-7
abundance: -
v_gene: TRBV14
d_gene: -
CDR3aa: CASSQEGRGRLSYEQYF

j_gene: TRBJ2-7
abundance: -
v_gene: TRBV7-2
d_gene: TRBD2
CDR3aa: CASSSSGGSYEQYF

j_gene: TRBJ2-7
abundance: -
v_gene: TRBV5-1
d_gene: -
CDR3aa: CASSQGLNEQYF

j_gene: TRBJ2-1
abundance: -
v_gene: TRBV2
d_gene: TRBD1
CDR3aa: CASSDSSYRGRSYNEQFF

j_gene: TRBJ2-7
abundance: -
v_gene: TRBV5-6
d_gene: TRBD2
CDR3aa: CASSVSSGRPYEQYF

j_gene: TRBJ2-1
abundance: -
v_gene: TRBV29-1
d_gene: TRBD2
CDR3aa: CSGQTSGRAGEQFF

j_gene: TRBJ2-1
abundance: once
v_gene: TRBV7-9
d_gene: TRBD2
CDR3aa: CASSLAAGRANEQFF

j_gene: TRBJ2-1
abundance: -
v_gene: TRBV11-2
d_gene: -
CDR3aa: CASSPNTGYNEQFF

j_gene: TRBJ2-7
abundance: few
v_gene: TRBV7-9
d_gene: -
CDR3aa: CASSSRGRAYEQYF

j_gene: TRBJ1-1
abundance: -
v_gene: TRBV9
d_gene: TRBD1
CDR3aa: CASSASGTVNTEAFF

j_gene: TRBJ2-7
abundance: -
v_gene: TRBV5-1
d_gene: TRBD2
CDR3aa: CASSPSGSMGIEQYF

j_gene: TRBJ2-2
abundance: -
v_gene: TRBV13
d_gene: TRBD1
CDR3aa: CASSATGLNTGELFF

j_gene: TRBJ2-7
abundance: -
v_gene: TRBV4-1
d_gene: -
CDR3aa: CASSQDHARDREQYF

j_gene: TRBJ2-7
abundance: -
v_gene: TRBV6-1
d_gene: -
CDR3aa: CASSETLGDSSYEQYF

j_gene: TRBJ1-2
abundance: -
v_gene: TRBV6-4
d_gene: -
CDR3aa: CASSVFCENYGYTF

j_gene: TRBJ2-7
abundance: -
v_gene: TRBV18
d_gene: TRBD2
CDR3aa: CASSPSSGRPYYEQYF

j_gene: TRBJ2-2
abundance: -
v_gene: TRBV2
d_gene: -
CDR3aa: CASSEYRENTGELFF

j_gene: TRBJ1-1
abundance: -
v_gene: TRBV4-1
d_gene: -
CDR3aa: CASSQRQGLVTEAFF

j_gene: TRBJ2-7
abundance: -
v_gene: TRBV19
d_gene: TRBD1
CDR3aa: CASSIDRGRTYEQYF

j_gene: TRBJ2-5
abundance: -
v_gene: TRBV11-2
d_gene: -
CDR3aa: CASSLGWGFWEQYF

j_gene: TRBJ2-5
abundance: -
v_gene: TRBV7-9
d_gene: -
CDR3aa: CASSFSRPQETQYF

j_gene: TRBJ1-2
abundance: -
v_gene: TRBV5-5
d_gene: -
CDR3aa: CASSLLRGANYGYTF